This T cell receptor (beta chain) emerged from a study of OX40 agonist ivuxolimab in advanced cancers. Study information: Each dose-escalation patient presented with hepatocellular carcinoma, melanoma, renal cell or head and neck cancer.

Germline V gene sequence: CDR1 MDHEN, CDR2 SYDVKM. Trimming removed 2 bases from V and 4 bases from J, with 10 bases in between. CDR3 size: 14 residues. The assay was immunoSEQ multiplex PCR, and TCRdb's table has in-frame clones only and misses some. The repertoire holds approximately 45,000 clones, with around 85% as singletons. This clone was found once. The V gene is TRBV28, the J gene TRBJ2-3; D is perhaps TRBD1 (6 bases). The origin of this receptor is an adult with an advanced solid tumor such as melanoma, head and neck, liver or kidney cancer. The sequences come from CD4+ or CD8+ T cells sorted from blood, collected in a trial of the OX40 agonist ivuxolimab. CDR3: CASSLTGKADTQYF. The CDR3, as DNA: TGTGCCAGCAGTTTAACAGGGAAGGCAGATACGCAGTATTTT.